This T cell receptor (beta chain) was sequenced for a study of blood T cell repertoires in COVID-19. Some clones are missing from TCRdb's copy, which holds only in-frame ones; the method was immunoSEQ multiplex PCR. Of 150,000 or so clones in the sample, approximately 86% were seen once. V dropped 5 bases and J dropped 5 bases, with 12 bases sitting between them. The CDR3 length is 13 residues. In germline, CDR1 is LNHDA, CDR2 SQIVND (reference sequence). Sequencing input: peripheral blood. This sequence joins TRBV19 and TRBJ2-5, with TRBD1 as a possible D gene (6 bases). This sequence originates from a man aged 18 to 29 with acute or convalescent COVID-19. The CDR3 bases are TGTGCCAGTAGTGGGGGCCGGGTGGAGACCCAGTACTTC. Its protein product is CASSGGRVETQYF.